The entry below describes one TCR beta chain. The data were taken from a study of CD8+CD57+ T cells in acquired aplastic anemia. V lost 9 bases, J lost 11 bases, and 5 bases stayed unmatched. CDR1 is KGHDR and CDR2 is SFDVKD in the germline V gene. This CDR3 region has 11 residues. Researchers used genomic DNA as the template to profile TCR beta VDJ and CDR3. TCRdb redid the calling of the reads with MiXCR, one entry per CDR3 protein. Among about 210,000 distinct CDR3 sequences, 34% were seen once, and the ten largest hold around 1.1%. This chain joins TRBV24-1 and TRBJ2-4; 8 bases fit TRBD2. Sample: sorted CD4+, CD8+, or CD8+CD57+ T cells (not recorded which) from PBMCs. This TCR came from a human donor in good health, serving as a control. The chain's CDR3 is CATATSGVQYF. DNA of the CDR3: TGTGCCACCGCCACTAGCGGAGTTCAGTACTTC.